The T cell receptor beta chain described here comes from a study of shared clonotypes between healthy human individuals. General study findings and limits: Researchers sampled blood only, noting tissue repertoires likely differ. The naive CD4 repertoires of a few donors were compared, and approximately 5.3% of clonotypes were shared. The low donor count limited represented genetic and exposure-history diversity.

At a deep level, the assay was run. Here immunoSEQ multiplex PCR was the method, and the copy in TCRdb shows in-frame clones only, minus some. The table has approximately 530,000 clones, almost 97% seen once. A remark on this clone: What it binds is not known.

The CDR3 covers 14 residues. J lost 3 bases, V lost 5 bases, and 5 bases had no gene match. CDR1 is MDHEN and CDR2 is SYDVKM in the germline V gene. The specimen was naive CD4+ T cells sorted from blood. Subset reported: CD45RA+ positively selected. The sequence was obtained from a woman under 40 in good health. The genes are TRBV28 and TRBJ1-1, with 8 bases fitting TRBD1. The CDR3 sequence is CASSLTGGDTEAFF. The CDR3 nucleotides read TGTGCCAGCAGTCTCACAGGGGGAGACACTGAAGCTTTCTTT.